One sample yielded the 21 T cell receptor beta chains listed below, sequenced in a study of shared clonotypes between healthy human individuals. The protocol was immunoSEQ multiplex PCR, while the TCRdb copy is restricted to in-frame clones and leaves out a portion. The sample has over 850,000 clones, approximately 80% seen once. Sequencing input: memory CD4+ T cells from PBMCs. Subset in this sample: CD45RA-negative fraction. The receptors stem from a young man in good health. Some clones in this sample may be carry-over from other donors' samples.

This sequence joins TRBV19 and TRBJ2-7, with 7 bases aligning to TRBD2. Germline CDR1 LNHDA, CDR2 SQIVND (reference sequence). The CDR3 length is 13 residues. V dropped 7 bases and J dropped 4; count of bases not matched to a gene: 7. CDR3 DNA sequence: TGTGCCAGTAAGCGGGGAGGGGCTTACGAGCAGTACTTC. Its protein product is CASKRGGAYEQYF.

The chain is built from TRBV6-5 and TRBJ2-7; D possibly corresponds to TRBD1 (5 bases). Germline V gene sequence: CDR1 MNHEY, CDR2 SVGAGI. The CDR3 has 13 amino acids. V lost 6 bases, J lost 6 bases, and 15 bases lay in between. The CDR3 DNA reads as TGTGCCAGCAGACGGACATTCTCAGCCGAGCAGTACTTC. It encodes CASRRTFSAEQYF.

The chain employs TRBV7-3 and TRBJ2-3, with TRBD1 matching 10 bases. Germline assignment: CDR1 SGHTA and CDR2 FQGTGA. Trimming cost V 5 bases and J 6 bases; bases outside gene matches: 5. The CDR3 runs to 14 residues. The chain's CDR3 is CASSPGTGVDTQYF. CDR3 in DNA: TGTGCCAGCAGCCCCGGGACAGGGGTCGATACGCAGTATTTT. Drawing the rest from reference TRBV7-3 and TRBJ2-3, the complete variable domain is GAGVSQTPSNKVTEKGKYVELRCDPISGHTALYWYRQSLGQGPEFLIYFQGTGAADDSGLPNDRFFAVRPEGSVSTLKIQRTERGDSAVYLCASSPGTGVDTQYFGPGTRLTVL.

CDR3 nucleotides: TGTGCCAGCAGTGAACTCCCAGACGACGGCTACACCTTC. The encoded protein is CASSELPDDGYTF. The chain combines TRBV2 with TRBJ1-2; D gene unclear. The CDR3 sequence is 13 residues long. With 2 bases removed from V and 8 bases from J, the gap between germline ends came to 12 bases. Germline V gene data show CDR1 as SNHLY and CDR2 as FYNNEI. Filled out from reference TRBV2 and TRBJ1-2, the complete variable domain reads EPEVTQTPSHQVTQMGQEVILRCVPISNHLYFYWYRQILGQKVEFLVSFYNNEISEKSEIFDDQFSVERPDGSNFTLKIRSTKLEDSAMYFCASSELPDDGYTFGSGTRLTVV.

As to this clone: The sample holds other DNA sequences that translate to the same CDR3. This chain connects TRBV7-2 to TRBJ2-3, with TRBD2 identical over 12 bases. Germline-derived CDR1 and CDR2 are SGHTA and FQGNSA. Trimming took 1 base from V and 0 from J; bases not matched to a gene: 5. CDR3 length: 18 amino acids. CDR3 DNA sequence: TGTGCCAGCAGCTTAGTCCTAGCGGGAGGGCCTAGCACAGATACGCAGTATTTT. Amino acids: CASSLVLAGGPSTDTQYF.

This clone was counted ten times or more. In DNA, the CDR3 is TGTGCCAGCAGCTTCGTTCAGGTGATTAACTATGGCTACACCTTC. Its protein is CASSFVQVINYGYTF. V is TRBV7-9 and J is TRBJ1-2, with D unresolved. Germline-derived CDR1 and CDR2 are SEHNR and FQNEAQ (reference sequence). V lost 3 bases, J lost 1 base, and 12 bases lay in between. This CDR3 has 15 residues.

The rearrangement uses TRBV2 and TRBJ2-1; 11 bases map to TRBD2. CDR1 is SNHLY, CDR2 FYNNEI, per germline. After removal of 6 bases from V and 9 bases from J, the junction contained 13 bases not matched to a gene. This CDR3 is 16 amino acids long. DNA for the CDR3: TGTGCCAGCAGAGATCAGACTAGCGGGAAAGGTGGTGAGCAGTTCTTC. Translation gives CASRDQTSGKGGEQFF.

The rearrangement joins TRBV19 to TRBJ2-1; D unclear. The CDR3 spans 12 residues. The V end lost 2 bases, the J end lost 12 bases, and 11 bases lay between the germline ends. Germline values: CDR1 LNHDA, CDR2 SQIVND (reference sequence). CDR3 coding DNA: TGTGCCAGTAGTATAAGTCGCCAAGCGCAGTTCTTC. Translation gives CASSISRQAQFF.

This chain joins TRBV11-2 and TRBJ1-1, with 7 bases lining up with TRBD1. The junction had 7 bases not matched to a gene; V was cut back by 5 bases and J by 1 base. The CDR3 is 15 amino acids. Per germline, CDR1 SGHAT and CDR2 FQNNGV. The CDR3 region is CASSPRAGGNTEAFF. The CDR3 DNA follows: TGTGCCAGCAGCCCCCGGGCAGGGGGGAACACTGAAGCTTTCTTT.

CDR3 protein: CASSFGTGQYQGGTEAFF. CDR3 sequence (DNA): TGTGCCAGCAGCTTCGGGACAGGGCAATATCAAGGGGGCACTGAAGCTTTCTTT. The V call is TRBV11-2, the J call TRBJ1-1, with 9 bases lining up with TRBD1. The CDR3 is 18 amino acids. Germline V gene data show CDR1 as SGHAT and CDR2 as FQNNGV. The V and J ends lost 3 bases and 4 bases, in that order; junction bases with no gene match: 15.

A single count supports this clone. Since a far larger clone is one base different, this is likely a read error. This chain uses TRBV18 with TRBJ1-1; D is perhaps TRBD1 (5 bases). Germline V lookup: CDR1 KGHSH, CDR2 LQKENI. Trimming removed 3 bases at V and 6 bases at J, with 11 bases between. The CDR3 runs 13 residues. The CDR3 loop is CASSPDGGAEAFF. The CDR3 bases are TGTGCCAGCTCACCGGACGGGGGGGCTGAAGCTTTCTTT.

The CDR3 here is CASRITLAGELFF. The CDR3 DNA follows: TGTGCCAGCAGAATAACGCTGGCCGGGGAGCTGTTTTTT. V is TRBV6-5 and J is TRBJ2-2; D remains ambiguous. Germline CDR1 reads MNHEY; CDR2 reads SVGAGI. There are 13 residues in the CDR3. Trimming shortened V by 6 bases and J by 6 bases, and 11 bases separated the two germline ends.

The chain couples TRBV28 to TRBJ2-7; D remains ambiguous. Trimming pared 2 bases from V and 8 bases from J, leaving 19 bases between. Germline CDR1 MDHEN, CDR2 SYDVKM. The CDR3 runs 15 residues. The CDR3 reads CASSLPGGGSGKQYF. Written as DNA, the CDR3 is TGTGCCAGCAGTTTACCCGGCGGTGGAAGTGGGAAGCAGTACTTC.

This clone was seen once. CDR3 residues: CASSRGGAGVYEQYF. In DNA form, the CDR3 reads TGTGCCAGCAGCCGGGGCGGGGCAGGGGTGTACGAGCAGTACTTC. The chain recombines TRBV28 with TRBJ2-7; D assignment may be TRBD1 or TRBD2 (6 bases each). The CDR3 loop spans 15 amino acids. V lost 6 bases and J 4 bases, leaving 19 bases between the germline ends. Germline assignment: CDR1 MDHEN and CDR2 SYDVKM.

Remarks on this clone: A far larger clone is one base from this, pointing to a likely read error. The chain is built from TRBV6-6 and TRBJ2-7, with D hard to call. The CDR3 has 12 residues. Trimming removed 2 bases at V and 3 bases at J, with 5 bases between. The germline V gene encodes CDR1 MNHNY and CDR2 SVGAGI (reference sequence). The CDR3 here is CASSYGIYEQYF. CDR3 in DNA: TGTGCCAGCAGTTACGGAATCTACGAGCAGTACTTC.

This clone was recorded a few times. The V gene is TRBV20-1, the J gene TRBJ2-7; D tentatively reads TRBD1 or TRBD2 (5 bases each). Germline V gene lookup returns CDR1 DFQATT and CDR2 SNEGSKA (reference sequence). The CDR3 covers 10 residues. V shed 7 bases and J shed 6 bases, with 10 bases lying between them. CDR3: CSVHGAEQYF. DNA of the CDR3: TGCAGTGTTCACGGGGCCGAGCAGTACTTC.

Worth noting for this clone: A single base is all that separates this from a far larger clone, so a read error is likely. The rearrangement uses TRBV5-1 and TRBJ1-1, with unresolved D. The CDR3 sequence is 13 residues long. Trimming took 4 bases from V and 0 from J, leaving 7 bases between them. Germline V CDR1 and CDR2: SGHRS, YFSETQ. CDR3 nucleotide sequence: TGCGCCAGCAGCGGGGTGATGAACACTGAAGCTTTCTTT. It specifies CASSGVMNTEAFF. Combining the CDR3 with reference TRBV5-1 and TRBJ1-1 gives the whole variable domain KAGVTQTPRYLIKTRGQQVTLSCSPISGHRSVSWYQQTPGQGLQFLFEYFSETQRNKGNFPGRFSGRQFSNSRSEMNVSTLELGDSALYLCASSGVMNTEAFFGQGTRLTVV.

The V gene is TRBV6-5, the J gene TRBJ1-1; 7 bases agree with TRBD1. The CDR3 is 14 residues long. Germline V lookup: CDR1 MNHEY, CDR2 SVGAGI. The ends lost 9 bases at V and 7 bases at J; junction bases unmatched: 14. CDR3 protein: CASSRQGGSIEAFF. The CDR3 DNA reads TGTGCCAGTTCGCGACAGGGAGGATCCATTGAAGCTTTCTTT.

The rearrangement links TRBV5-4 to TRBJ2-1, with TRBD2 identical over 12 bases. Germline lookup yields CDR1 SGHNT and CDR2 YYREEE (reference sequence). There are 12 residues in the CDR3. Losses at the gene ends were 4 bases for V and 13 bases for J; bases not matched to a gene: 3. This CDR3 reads CASSLTSGSQFF. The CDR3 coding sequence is TGTGCCAGCAGCCTGACTAGCGGGAGTCAGTTCTTC. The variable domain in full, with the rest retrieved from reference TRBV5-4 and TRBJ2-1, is ETGVTQSPTHLIKTRGQQVTLRCSSQSGHNTVSWYQQALGQGPQFIFQYYREEENGRGNFPPRFSGLQFPNYSSELNVNALELDDSALYLCASSLTSGSQFFGPGTRLTVL.

Here the CDR3 DNA reads TGCGCCAGCAGCTTGGTAGGGGGAGTTTCCTACAATGAGCAGTTCTTC. Protein: CASSLVGGVSYNEQFF. V is TRBV5-1 and J is TRBJ2-1, with D possibly being TRBD1 (6 bases). The CDR3 has 16 residues. The germline V gene encodes CDR1 SGHRS and CDR2 YFSETQ. Trimming stripped 0 bases from V and 1 base from J, with 11 bases between.

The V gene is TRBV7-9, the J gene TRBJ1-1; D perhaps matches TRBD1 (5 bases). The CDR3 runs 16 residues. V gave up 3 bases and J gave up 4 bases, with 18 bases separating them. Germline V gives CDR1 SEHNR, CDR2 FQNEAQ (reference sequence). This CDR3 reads CASSLAPGEKGTEAFF. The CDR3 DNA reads TGTGCCAGCAGCTTGGCCCCGGGGGAGAAGGGCACTGAAGCTTTCTTT.